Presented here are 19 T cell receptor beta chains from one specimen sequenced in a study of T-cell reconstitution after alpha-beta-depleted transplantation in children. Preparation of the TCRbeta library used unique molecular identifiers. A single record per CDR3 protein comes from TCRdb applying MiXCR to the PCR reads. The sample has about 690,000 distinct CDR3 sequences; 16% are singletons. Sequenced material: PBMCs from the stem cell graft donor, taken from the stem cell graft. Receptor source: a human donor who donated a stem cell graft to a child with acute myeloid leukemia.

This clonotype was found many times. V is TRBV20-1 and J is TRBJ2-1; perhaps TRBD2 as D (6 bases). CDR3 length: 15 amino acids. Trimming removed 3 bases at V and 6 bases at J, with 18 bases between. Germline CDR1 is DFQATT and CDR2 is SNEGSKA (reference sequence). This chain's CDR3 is CSASTGGPAVNEQFF. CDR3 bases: TGCAGTGCTAGTACCGGGGGACCCGCGGTCAATGAGCAGTTCTTC.

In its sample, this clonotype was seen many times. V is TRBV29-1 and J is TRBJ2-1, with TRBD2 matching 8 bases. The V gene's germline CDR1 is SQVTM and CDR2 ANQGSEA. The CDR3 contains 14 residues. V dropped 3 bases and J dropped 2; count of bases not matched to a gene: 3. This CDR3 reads CSVEAGGTYNEQFF. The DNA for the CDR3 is TGCAGCGTTGAGGCGGGGGGAACCTACAATGAGCAGTTCTTC.

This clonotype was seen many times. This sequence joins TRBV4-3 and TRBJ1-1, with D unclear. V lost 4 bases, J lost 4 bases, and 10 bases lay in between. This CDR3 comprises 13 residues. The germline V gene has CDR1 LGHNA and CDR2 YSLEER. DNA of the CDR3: TGCGCCAGCAGCCCCACCTTTTCCACTGAAGCTTTCTTT. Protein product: CASSPTFSTEAFF.

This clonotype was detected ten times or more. The CDR3 DNA reads TGTGCCAGCAGTCGTCTAGCGGGGGACGCAGATACGCAGTATTTT. Protein sequence: CASSRLAGDADTQYF. This chain joins TRBV12-3 or TRBV12-4 and TRBJ2-3; TRBD2 agrees at 10 bases. The CDR3 length is 15 residues. The ends lost 5 bases at V and 4 bases at J; junction bases unmatched: 6.

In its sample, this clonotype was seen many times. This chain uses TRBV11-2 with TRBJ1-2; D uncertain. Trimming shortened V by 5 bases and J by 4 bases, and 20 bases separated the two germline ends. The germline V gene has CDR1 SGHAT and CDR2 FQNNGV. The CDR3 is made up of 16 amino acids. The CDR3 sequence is CASSREAGVDTYGYTF. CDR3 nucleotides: TGTGCCAGCAGCCGCGAGGCCGGAGTAGATACCTATGGCTACACCTTC. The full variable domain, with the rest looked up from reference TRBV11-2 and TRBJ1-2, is EAGVAQSPRYKIIEKRQSVAFWCNPISGHATLYWYQQILGQGPKLLIQFQNNGVVDDSQLPKDRFSAERLKGVDSTLKIQPAKLEDSAVYLCASSREAGVDTYGYTFGSGTRLTVV.

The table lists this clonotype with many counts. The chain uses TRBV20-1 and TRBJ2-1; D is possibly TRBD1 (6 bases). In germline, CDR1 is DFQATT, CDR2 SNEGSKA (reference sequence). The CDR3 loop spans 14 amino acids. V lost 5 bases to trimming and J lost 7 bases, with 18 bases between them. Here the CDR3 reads CSAANDRTANEQFF. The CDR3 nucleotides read TGCAGTGCTGCCAACGACAGGACGGCAAATGAGCAGTTCTTC.

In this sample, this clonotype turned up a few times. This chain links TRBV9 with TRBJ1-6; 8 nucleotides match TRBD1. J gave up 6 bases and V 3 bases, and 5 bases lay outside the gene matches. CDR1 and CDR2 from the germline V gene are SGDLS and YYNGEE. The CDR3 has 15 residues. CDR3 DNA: TGTGCCAGCAGCGGAGAGACAGGGGCTAATTCACCCCTCCACTTT. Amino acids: CASSGETGANSPLHF.

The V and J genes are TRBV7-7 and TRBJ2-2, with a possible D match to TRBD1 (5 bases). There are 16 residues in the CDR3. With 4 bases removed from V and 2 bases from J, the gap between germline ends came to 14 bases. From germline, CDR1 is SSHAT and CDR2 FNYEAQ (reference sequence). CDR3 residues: CASSSGHDPNTGELFF. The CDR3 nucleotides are TGTGCCAGCAGCTCTGGACATGACCCAAACACCGGGGAGCTGTTTTTT.

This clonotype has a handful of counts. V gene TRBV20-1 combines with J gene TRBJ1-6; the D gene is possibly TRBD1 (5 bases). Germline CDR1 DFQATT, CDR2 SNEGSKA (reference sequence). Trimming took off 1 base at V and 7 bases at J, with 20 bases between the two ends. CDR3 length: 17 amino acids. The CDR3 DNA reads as TGCAGTGCTAGAGGGGGGGGGACCACAGTGGGAAATTCACCCCTCCACTTT. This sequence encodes CSARGGGTTVGNSPLHF.

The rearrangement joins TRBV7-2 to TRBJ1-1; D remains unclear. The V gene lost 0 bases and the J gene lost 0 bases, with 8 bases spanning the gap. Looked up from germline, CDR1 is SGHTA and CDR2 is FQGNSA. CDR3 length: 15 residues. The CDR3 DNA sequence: TGTGCCAGCAGCTTAGCTCCTGCGATGAACACTGAAGCTTTCTTT. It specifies CASSLAPAMNTEAFF.

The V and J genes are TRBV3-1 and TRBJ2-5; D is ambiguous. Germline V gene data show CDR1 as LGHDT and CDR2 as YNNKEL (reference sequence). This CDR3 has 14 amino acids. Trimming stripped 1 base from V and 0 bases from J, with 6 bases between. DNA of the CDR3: TGTGCCAGCAGCCAAGGGGCGTACCAAGAGACCCAGTACTTC. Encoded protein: CASSQGAYQETQYF.

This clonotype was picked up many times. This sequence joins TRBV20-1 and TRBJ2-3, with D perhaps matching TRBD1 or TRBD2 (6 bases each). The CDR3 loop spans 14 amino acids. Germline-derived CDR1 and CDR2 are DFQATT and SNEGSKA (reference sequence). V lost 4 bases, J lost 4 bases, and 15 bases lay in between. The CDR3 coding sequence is TGCAGTGCTACCCCGGGGGCCGGGGCAGATACGCAGTATTTT. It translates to CSATPGAGADTQYF.

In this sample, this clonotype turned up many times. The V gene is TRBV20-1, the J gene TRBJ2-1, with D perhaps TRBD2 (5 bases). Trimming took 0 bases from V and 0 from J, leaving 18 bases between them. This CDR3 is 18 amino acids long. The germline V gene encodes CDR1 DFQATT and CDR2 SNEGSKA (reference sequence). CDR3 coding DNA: TGCAGTGCTAGAGAACGGGCGGGCTACGGTCCCTCCTACAATGAGCAGTTCTTC. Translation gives CSARERAGYGPSYNEQFF.

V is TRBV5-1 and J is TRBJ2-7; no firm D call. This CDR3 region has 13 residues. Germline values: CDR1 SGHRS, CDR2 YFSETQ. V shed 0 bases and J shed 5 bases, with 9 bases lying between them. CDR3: CASSLGSGDEQYF. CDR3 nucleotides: TGCGCCAGCAGCTTGGGGTCCGGAGACGAGCAGTACTTC. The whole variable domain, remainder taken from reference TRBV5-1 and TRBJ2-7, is KAGVTQTPRYLIKTRGQQVTLSCSPISGHRSVSWYQQTPGQGLQFLFEYFSETQRNKGNFPGRFSGRQFSNSRSEMNVSTLELGDSALYLCASSLGSGDEQYFGPGTRLTVT.

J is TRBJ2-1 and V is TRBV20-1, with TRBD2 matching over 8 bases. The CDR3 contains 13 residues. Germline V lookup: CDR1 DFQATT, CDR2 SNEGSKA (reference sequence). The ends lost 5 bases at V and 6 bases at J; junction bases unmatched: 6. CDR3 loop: CSAREGGGNEQFF. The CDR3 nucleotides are TGCAGTGCTCGGGAGGGGGGAGGCAATGAGCAGTTCTTC.

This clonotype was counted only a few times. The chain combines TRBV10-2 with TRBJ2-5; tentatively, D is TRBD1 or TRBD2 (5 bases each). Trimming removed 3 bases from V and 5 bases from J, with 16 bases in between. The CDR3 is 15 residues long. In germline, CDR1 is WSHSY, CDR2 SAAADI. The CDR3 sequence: CASSDGTNWGETQYF. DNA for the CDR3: TGCGCCAGCAGTGACGGAACTAACTGGGGGGAGACCCAGTACTTC.

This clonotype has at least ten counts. CDR3 protein: CSAIIQGARTEAFF. In nucleotides, the CDR3 is TGCAGTGCTATCATACAGGGGGCTCGAACTGAAGCTTTCTTT. This sequence joins TRBV20-1 and TRBJ1-1; TRBD1 matches at 9 bases. The ends lost 4 bases at V and 5 bases at J; junction bases unmatched: 8. This CDR3 region has 14 residues. Germline CDR1 reads DFQATT; CDR2 reads SNEGSKA (reference sequence).

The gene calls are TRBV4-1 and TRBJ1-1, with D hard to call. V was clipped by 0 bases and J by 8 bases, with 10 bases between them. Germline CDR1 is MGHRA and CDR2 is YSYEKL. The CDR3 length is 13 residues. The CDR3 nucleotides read TGCGCCAGCAGCCAAGAATCGAGGGCGGAAGCTTTCTTT. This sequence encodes CASSQESRAEAFF.

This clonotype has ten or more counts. CDR3 sequence reads: CSATRDSPVGGEQYF. As DNA, the CDR3 is TGCAGTGCTACCCGGGACAGTCCTGTTGGGGGCGAGCAGTACTTC. This chain links TRBV20-1 with TRBJ2-7; 7 nucleotides match TRBD1. Trimming took 4 bases from V and 6 from J; bases not matched to a gene: 15. The CDR3 runs 15 residues. Germline V gene data show CDR1 as DFQATT and CDR2 as SNEGSKA (reference sequence).